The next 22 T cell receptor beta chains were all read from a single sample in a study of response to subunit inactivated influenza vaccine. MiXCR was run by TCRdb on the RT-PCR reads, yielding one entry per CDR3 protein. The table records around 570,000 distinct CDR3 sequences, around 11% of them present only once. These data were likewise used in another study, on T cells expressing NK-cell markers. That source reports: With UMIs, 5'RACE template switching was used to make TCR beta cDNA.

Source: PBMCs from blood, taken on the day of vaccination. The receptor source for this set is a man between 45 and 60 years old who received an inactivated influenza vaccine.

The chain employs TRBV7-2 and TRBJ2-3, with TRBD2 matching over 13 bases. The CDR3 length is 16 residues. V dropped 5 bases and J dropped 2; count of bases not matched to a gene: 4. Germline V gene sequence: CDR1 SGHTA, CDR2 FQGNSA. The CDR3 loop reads CASSLLAGGLTDTQYF. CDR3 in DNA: TGTGCCAGCAGCCTACTAGCGGGGGGGCTCACAGATACGCAGTATTTT.

CDR3 nucleotides: TGCGCCAGCAGCATAGGGGACAGGGGGCTACACGAGCAGTACTTC. Its protein product is CASSIGDRGLHEQYF. J is TRBJ2-7 and V is TRBV5-1, with 12 nucleotides matching TRBD1. The CDR3 has 15 amino acids. Germline V gene data show CDR1 as SGHRS and CDR2 as YFSETQ. The V segment lost 4 bases and the J segment 5 bases; nucleotides outside the gene matches: 7. Based on the CDR3 plus reference TRBV5-1 and TRBJ2-7, the full variable domain is KAGVTQTPRYLIKTRGQQVTLSCSPISGHRSVSWYQQTPGQGLQFLFEYFSETQRNKGNFPGRFSGRQFSNSRSEMNVSTLELGDSALYLCASSIGDRGLHEQYFGPGTRLTVT.

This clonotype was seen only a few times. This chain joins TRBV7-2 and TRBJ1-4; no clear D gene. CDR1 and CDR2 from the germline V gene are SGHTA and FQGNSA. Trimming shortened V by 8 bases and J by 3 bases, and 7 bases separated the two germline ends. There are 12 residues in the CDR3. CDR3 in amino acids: CASRLANEKLFF. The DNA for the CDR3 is TGTGCCAGCCGACTAGCTAATGAAAAACTGTTTTTT.

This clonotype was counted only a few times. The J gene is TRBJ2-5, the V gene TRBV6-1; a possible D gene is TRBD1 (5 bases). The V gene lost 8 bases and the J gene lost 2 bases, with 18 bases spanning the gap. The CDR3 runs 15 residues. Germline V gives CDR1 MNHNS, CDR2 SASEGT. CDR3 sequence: CASLPRGANQETQYF. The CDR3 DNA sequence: TGTGCCAGCCTCCCAAGGGGCGCTAATCAAGAGACCCAGTACTTC.

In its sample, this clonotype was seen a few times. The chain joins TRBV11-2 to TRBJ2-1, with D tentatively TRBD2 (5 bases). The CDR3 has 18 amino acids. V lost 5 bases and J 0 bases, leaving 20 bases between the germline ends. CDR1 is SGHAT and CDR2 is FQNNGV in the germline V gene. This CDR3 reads CASSVTRGSVGSYNEQFF. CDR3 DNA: TGTGCCAGCAGCGTCACCCGAGGGTCAGTCGGCTCCTACAATGAGCAGTTCTTC. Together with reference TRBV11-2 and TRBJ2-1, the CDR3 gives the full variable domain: EAGVAQSPRYKIIEKRQSVAFWCNPISGHATLYWYQQILGQGPKLLIQFQNNGVVDDSQLPKDRFSAERLKGVDSTLKIQPAKLEDSAVYLCASSVTRGSVGSYNEQFFGPGTRLTVL.

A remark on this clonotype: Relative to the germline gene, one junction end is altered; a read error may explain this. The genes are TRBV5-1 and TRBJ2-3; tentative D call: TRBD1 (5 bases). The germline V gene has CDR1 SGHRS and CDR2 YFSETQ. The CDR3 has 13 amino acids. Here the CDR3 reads CASRSQGTDTQSF. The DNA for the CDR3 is TGCGCCAGCAGATCGCAGGGTACAGATACGCAGTCTTTT.

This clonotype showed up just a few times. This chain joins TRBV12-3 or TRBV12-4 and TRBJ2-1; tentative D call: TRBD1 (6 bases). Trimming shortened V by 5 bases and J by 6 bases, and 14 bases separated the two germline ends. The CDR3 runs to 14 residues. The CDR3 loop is CASSLRIGGNEQFF. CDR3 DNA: TGTGCCAGCAGTCTACGGATAGGGGGCAATGAGCAGTTCTTC.

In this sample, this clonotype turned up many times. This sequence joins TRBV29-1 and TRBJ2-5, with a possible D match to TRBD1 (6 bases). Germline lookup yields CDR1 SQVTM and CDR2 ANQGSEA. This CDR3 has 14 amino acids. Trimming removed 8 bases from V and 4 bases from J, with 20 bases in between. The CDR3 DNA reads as TGCAGCACCGCGCCTAAGGGGGTGGGAGAGACCCAGTACTTC. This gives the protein CSTAPKGVGETQYF. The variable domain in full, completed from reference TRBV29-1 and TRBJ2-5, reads SAVISQKPSRDICQRGTSLTIQCQVDSQVTMMFWYRQQPGQSLTLIATANQGSEATYESGFVIDKFPISRPNLTFSTLTVSNMSPEDSSIYLCSTAPKGVGETQYFGPGTRLLVL.

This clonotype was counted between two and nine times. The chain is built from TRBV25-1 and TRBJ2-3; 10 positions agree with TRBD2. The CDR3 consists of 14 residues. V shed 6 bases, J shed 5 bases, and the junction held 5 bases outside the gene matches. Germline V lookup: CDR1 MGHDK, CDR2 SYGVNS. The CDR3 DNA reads TGTGCCAGCAGGATGGGACTAGCGATAGATACGCAGTATTTT. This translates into CASRMGLAIDTQYF.

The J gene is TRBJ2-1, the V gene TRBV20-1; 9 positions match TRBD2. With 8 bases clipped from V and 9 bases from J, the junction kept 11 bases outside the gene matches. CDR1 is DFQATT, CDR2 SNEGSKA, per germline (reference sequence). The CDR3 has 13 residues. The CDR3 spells CSSTGGGRVEQFF. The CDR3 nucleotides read TGCAGTTCAACTGGGGGCGGGAGGGTTGAGCAGTTCTTC.

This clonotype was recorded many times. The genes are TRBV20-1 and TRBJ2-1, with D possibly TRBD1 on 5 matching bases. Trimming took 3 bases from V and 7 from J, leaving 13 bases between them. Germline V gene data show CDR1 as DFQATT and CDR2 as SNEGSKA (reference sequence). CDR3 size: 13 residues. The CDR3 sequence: CSAREDRKNEQFF. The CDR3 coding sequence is TGCAGTGCTAGGGAAGACAGAAAGAATGAGCAGTTCTTC.

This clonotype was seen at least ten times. The CDR3 DNA follows: TGCGCCAGCAGCCCCGCAGGGGGCTACGAGCAGTACTTC. Its translation is CASSPAGGYEQYF. This rearrangement joins TRBV5-1 to TRBJ2-7; TRBD1 matches at 7 bases. This CDR3 is 13 amino acids long. Trimming took 4 bases from V and 3 from J; bases not matched to a gene: 4. Germline values: CDR1 SGHRS, CDR2 YFSETQ.

CDR3 sequence (DNA): TGTGCCAGCAGCCAGGAAGGCACTGAAGCTTTCTTT. Amino acids: CASSQEGTEAFF. V usage is TRBV3-1 and J usage is TRBJ1-1; D remains unclear. The V gene's germline CDR1 is LGHDT and CDR2 YNNKEL (reference sequence). The CDR3 loop spans 12 amino acids. With 3 bases removed from V and 4 bases from J, the gap between germline ends came to 6 bases.

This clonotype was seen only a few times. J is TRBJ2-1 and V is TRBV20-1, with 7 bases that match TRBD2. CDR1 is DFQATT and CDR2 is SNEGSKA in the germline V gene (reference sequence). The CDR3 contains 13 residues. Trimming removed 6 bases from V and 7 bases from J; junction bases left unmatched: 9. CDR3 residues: CSAIPTSVNEQFF. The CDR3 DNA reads TGCAGTGCAATACCCACTAGCGTTAATGAGCAGTTCTTC.

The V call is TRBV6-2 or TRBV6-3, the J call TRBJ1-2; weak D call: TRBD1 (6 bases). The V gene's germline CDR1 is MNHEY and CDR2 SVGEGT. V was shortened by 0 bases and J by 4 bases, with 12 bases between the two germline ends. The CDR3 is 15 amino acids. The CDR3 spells CASSYSRQAIYGYTF. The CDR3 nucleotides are TGTGCCAGCAGTTACTCGAGACAGGCAATCTATGGCTACACCTTC.

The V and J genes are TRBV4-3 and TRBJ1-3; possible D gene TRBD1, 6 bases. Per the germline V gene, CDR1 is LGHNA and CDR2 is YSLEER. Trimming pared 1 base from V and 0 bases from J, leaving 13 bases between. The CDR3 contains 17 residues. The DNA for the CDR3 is TGCGCCAGCAGCCAAGGCCTTCAGACAGGCTCTGGAAACACCATATATTTT. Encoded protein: CASSQGLQTGSGNTIYF.

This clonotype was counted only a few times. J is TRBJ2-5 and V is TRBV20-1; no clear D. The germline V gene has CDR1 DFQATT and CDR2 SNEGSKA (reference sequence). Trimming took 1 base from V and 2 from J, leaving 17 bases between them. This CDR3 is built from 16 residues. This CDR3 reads CSARGYRGNQQETQYF. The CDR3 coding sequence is TGCAGTGCTAGAGGATATCGTGGGAACCAGCAAGAGACCCAGTACTTC.

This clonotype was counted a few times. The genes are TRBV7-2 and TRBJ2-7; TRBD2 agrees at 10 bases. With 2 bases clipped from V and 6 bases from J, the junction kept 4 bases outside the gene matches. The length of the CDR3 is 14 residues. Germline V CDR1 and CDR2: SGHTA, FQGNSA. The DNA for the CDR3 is TGTGCCAGCAGCTTACTAGCGGGAGCGTCCGAGCAGTACTTC. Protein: CASSLLAGASEQYF.

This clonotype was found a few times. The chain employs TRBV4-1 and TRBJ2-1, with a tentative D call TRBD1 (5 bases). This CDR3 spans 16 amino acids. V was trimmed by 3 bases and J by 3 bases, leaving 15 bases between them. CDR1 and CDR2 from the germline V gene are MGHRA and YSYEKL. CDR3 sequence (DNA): TGCGCCAGCAGCCAGGTTCAGGGTGGCCGCTACAATGAGCAGTTCTTC. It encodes CASSQVQGGRYNEQFF.

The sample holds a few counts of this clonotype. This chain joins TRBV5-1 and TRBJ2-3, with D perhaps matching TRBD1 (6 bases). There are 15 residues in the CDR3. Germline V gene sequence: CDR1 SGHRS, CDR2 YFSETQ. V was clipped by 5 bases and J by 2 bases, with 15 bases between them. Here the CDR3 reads CASRRQAVTTDTQYF. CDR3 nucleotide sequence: TGCGCCAGCAGACGACAGGCGGTTACCACAGATACGCAGTATTTT. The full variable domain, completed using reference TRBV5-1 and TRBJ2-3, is KAGVTQTPRYLIKTRGQQVTLSCSPISGHRSVSWYQQTPGQGLQFLFEYFSETQRNKGNFPGRFSGRQFSNSRSEMNVSTLELGDSALYLCASRRQAVTTDTQYFGPGTRLTVL.

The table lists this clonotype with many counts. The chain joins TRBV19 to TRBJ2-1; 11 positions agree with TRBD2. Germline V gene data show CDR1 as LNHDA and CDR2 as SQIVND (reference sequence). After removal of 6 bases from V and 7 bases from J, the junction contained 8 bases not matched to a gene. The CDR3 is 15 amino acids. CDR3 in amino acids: CASSPDSGGANEQFF. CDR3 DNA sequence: TGTGCCAGTAGCCCTGATAGCGGGGGGGCGAATGAGCAGTTCTTC. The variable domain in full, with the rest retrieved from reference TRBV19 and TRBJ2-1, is DGGITQSPKYLFRKEGQNVTLSCEQNLNHDAMYWYRQDPGQGLRLIYYSQIVNDFQKGDIAEGYSVSREKKESFPLTVTSAQKNPTAFYLCASSPDSGGANEQFFGPGTRLTVL.

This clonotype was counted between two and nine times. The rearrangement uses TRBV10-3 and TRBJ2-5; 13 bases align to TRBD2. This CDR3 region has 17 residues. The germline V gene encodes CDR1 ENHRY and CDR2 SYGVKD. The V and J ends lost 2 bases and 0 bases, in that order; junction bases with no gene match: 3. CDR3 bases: TGTGCCATCAGTGAGCCCACTAGCGGGGGGGACCAAGAGACCCAGTACTTC. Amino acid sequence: CAISEPTSGGDQETQYF.